The subject of this entry is one T cell receptor (beta chain). Its antigen remains unidentified. Different DNA sequences within this sample yield the same CDR3. The study reverse transcribed the entire isolated RNA, so it sequenced expressed TCRB transcripts. For naive, central memory and regulatory T cell samples, reads averaged around 3.8 million. Only in-frame clones appear in the TCRdb table, and some are missing; sequencing was by immunoSEQ multiplex PCR. The repertoire holds about 360,000 clones, with around an eighth as singletons. Researchers reported sorting CD4+ naive, central memory, regulatory and stem cell-like memory cells via CD45RO/CCR7/CD25/CD127/CD95/CD27. The V gene's germline CDR1 is GTSNPN and CDR2 SVGIG (reference sequence). With 0 bases clipped from V and 5 bases from J, the junction kept 6 bases outside the gene matches. This CDR3 is built from 14 residues. This sample was taken from a study of beta chain features in type 1 diabetes.

Findings and limits, study-wide: Patients with Type 1 diabetes showed moderately but significantly shorter TCRB CDR3s in all four CD4+ subsets.

The chain is built from TRBV30 and TRBJ1-1; 7 bases are a match to TRBD1. The sequencing input was naive CD4+ T cells from blood. The clonotype was recovered from a man aged 18 to 35 in good health. The CDR3 loop is CAWSVTGLGTEAFF. For the CDR3, the DNA is TGTGCCTGGAGTGTGACAGGGTTGGGGACTGAAGCTTTCTTT.